This T cell receptor beta chain was sequenced in a study of cytotoxic CD8 clonotypes in ibrutinib-treated CLL. The wider study: Of the patients, eleven to twelve were relapsed/refractory, around 16 treatment-naive and 17 to 18 IGHV unmutated. When averaged across all of the samples, the counts came to roughly 240,000 productive templates and 86,000 or so productive rearrangements.

With sequencing, the targeted depth ranged from 1 in 200,000 to 1 in 1 million T cells. Profiled with immunoSEQ multiplex PCR; TCRdb holds only in-frame clones, not every one. The repertoire has about 300,000 clones, more than 70% of them found once; the top ten carry about 5.3%. Study results and caveats: Collection times varied between progressing and sustained-remission patients.

Details on this clone: The antigen is undetermined.

V was clipped by 3 bases and J by 6 bases; unmatched bases: 9. The germline CDR1 and CDR2 sequences are WSHSY and SAAADI. The CDR3 is 15 residues long. The TCR originated in a human donor with chronic lymphocytic leukemia. The rearrangement joins TRBV10-2 to TRBJ2-3; 7 positions agree with TRBD2. This specimen consisted of PBMCs, obtained at disease progression, from a patient treated with ibrutinib. This CDR3 is CASSDRGESRDTQYF. The CDR3 bases are TGCGCCAGCAGTGATCGGGGGGAATCGAGGGATACGCAGTATTTT.